Included here is one T cell receptor beta chain sequence, with context. TCRdb's table, derived via immunoSEQ multiplex PCR, lists solely in-frame clones and lacks some. The table shows around 230,000 clones, with approximately 86% occurring only once. This sample was included in a study of cytomegalovirus exposure and HLA in healthy donors. The sequenced sample was PBMCs. This clonotype was sampled from a woman in her twenties or thirties in good health and CMV-seropositive.

DNA of the CDR3: TGCGCCAGCAGCATCCTGACAGGAAACATTCAGTACTTC. This translates into CASSILTGNIQYF. The V call is TRBV5-1, the J call TRBJ2-4; tentatively, D is TRBD1 (6 bases). The CDR3 loop spans 13 amino acids. The V and J ends lost 4 bases and 6 bases respectively, with 11 bases between them. Germline CDR1 is SGHRS and CDR2 is YFSETQ.